Below are 12 T cell receptor beta chains sequenced from a single sample in a study of healthy donors' naive CD4 and CD8 T cells. Starting from about 0.45 ug of total RNA, TCR libraries were made with linear amplification. A single record per CDR3 protein comes from TCRdb applying MiXCR to the reads. The sample lists about 200,000 distinct CDR3 sequences, around 74% seen once, with about 2.1% in the top ten. The source material was naive CD4+ and CD8+ T cells sorted from blood, pooled from several donors. The source of these receptors is a pool of human donors in good health; the sample pools cells from several healthy donors.

The rearrangement uses TRBV2 and TRBJ2-3; D possibly corresponds to TRBD2 (5 bases). Germline V gene sequence: CDR1 SNHLY, CDR2 FYNNEI. This CDR3 is built from 14 residues. V was shortened by 5 bases and J by 0 bases, with 9 bases between the two germline ends. CDR3 DNA: TGTGCCAGCAGTTCCTGGACTAGCACAGATACGCAGTATTTT. Translating gives CASSSWTSTDTQYF.

The chain uses TRBV19 and TRBJ2-7; D not resolved. CDR3 length: 15 amino acids. CDR1 is LNHDA, CDR2 SQIVND, per germline (reference sequence). Trimming took 0 bases from V and 2 from J, leaving 11 bases between them. CDR3 region: CASSIDPGETYEQYF. In DNA, the CDR3 is TGTGCCAGTAGTATAGATCCCGGAGAAACCTACGAGCAGTACTTC.

The chain joins TRBV12-3 or TRBV12-4 to TRBJ2-2, with 8 bases fitting TRBD1. The trim removed 5 bases at V and 7 bases at J, leaving 6 bases unmatched. The CDR3 runs 14 residues. The CDR3 nucleotides read TGTGCCAGCAGTCCTCGACAGGGGTTCGGGGAGCTGTTTTTT. This gives the protein CASSPRQGFGELFF.

The chain carries TRBV6-5 and TRBJ1-5, with D possibly matching TRBD1 (5 bases). Looked up from germline, CDR1 is MNHEY and CDR2 is SVGAGI. The CDR3 extends over 17 amino acids. V was cut by 4 bases and J by 6 bases, with 22 bases left in between. The CDR3 loop reads CASSSSDIGEEGQPQHF. DNA of the CDR3: TGTGCCAGCAGTTCGTCGGACATCGGGGAAGAGGGTCAGCCCCAGCATTTT.

The rearrangement links TRBV6-5 to TRBJ2-7; D is undetermined. The V and J ends lost 5 bases and 2 bases respectively, with 10 bases between them. The V gene's germline CDR1 is MNHEY and CDR2 SVGAGI. The CDR3 runs to 13 residues. CDR3: CASSQGTAYEQYF. The CDR3 DNA is TGTGCCAGCAGTCAAGGAACTGCCTACGAGCAGTACTTC.

The rearrangement joins TRBV29-1 to TRBJ1-2; D not certain. The CDR3 spans 13 residues. Deletions cut 1 base from V and 4 bases from J, with 10 bases between. CDR1 is SQVTM and CDR2 is ANQGSEA in the germline V gene. The CDR3 coding sequence is TGCAGCGTTGAAGGCACAGACTTCTATGGCTACACCTTC. Its protein product is CSVEGTDFYGYTF.

This clonotype has more than one count but fewer than ten. This chain uses TRBV29-1 with TRBJ1-2; D gene unclear. Looked up from germline, CDR1 is SQVTM and CDR2 is ANQGSEA. The V end lost 4 bases, the J end lost 2 bases, and 8 bases lay between the germline ends. This CDR3 is built from 12 residues. The CDR3 DNA sequence: TGCAGCGTTGCAGGATTAAACTATGGCTACACCTTC. This codes for CSVAGLNYGYTF.

This rearrangement joins TRBV7-2 to TRBJ2-5; TRBD2 aligns across 11 bases. Germline assignment: CDR1 SGHTA and CDR2 FQGNSA. The CDR3 totals 16 residues. J was trimmed by 6 bases and V by 5 bases; bases with no gene match: 11. CDR3 nucleotide sequence: TGTGCCAGCAGCAAACAGACTAGCGGGAATTTAAAGACCCAGTACTTC. Amino acid sequence: CASSKQTSGNLKTQYF. Variable domain in full (rest from reference TRBV7-2 and TRBJ2-5): GAGVSQSPSNKVTEKGKDVELRCDPISGHTALYWYRQSLGQGLEFLIYFQGNSAPDKSGLPSDRFSAERTGGSVSTLTIQRTQQEDSAVYLCASSKQTSGNLKTQYFGPGTRLLVL.

In this sample, this clonotype turned up a few times. This chain connects TRBV15 to TRBJ2-7; D uncertain. Trimming shortened V by 4 bases and J by 0 bases, and 16 bases separated the two germline ends. The CDR3 covers 16 residues. The V gene's germline CDR1 is LNHNV and CDR2 YYDKDF (reference sequence). CDR3 sequence: CATSNPDGSASYEQYF. The DNA for the CDR3 is TGTGCCACCAGCAACCCCGACGGATCAGCCTCCTACGAGCAGTACTTC.

The V and J genes are TRBV6-5 and TRBJ2-7; 12 bases fit TRBD2. The CDR3 is 17 amino acids. Germline CDR1 and CDR2: MNHEY and SVGAGI. With 9 bases clipped from V and 2 bases from J, the junction kept 14 bases outside the gene matches. In DNA, the CDR3 is TGTGCCAGTCGAAGGACTAGCGGGATTACCGGGGCCTACGAGCAGTACTTC. Protein: CASRRTSGITGAYEQYF.

This chain uses TRBV20-1 with TRBJ1-1, with D unclear. V lost 0 bases, J lost 4 bases, and 12 bases lay in between. This CDR3 is built from 14 residues. Germline V gene sequence: CDR1 DFQATT, CDR2 SNEGSKA (reference sequence). CDR3 amino acids: CSAREGSHITEAFF. DNA for the CDR3: TGCAGTGCTAGAGAAGGCAGTCATATCACTGAAGCTTTCTTT.

CDR3 amino acids: CASSLKGEAYEQYF. The CDR3 coding sequence is TGTGCCAGCAGCTTAAAAGGCGAGGCGTACGAGCAGTACTTC. The J gene is TRBJ2-7, the V gene TRBV11-3; D remains ambiguous. Germline V gene sequence: CDR1 SGHNT, CDR2 YENEEA. The CDR3 is 14 residues long. Trimming took 2 bases from V and 4 from J, leaving 12 bases between them.